Included here is one TCR beta chain sequence, with context. Per germline, CDR1 MNHNS and CDR2 SASEGT. The V gene lost 5 bases and the J gene lost 6 bases, with 14 bases spanning the gap. The CDR3 spans 14 residues. This sample was taken from a study of patients and donors after allogeneic stem cell transplantation. TCRdb reprocessed the RT-PCR reads with MiXCR, giving one entry per CDR3 protein. The sample has some 880,000 distinct CDR3 sequences; 18% are singletons. The rearrangement joins TRBV6-1 to TRBJ2-1; the D gene is possibly TRBD1 (6 bases). The material sequenced was blood, either unsorted or a sorted T cell fraction (not recorded which). The TCR originated in a human donor who was either an allogeneic HSCT recipient or a stem cell or donor lymphocyte infusion donor (not recorded which). It is not recorded whose cells these are; they may come from a transplant donor. The CDR3: CASSPSDSSNEQFF. CDR3 nucleotide sequence: TGTGCCAGCAGTCCCTCGGACAGTTCCAATGAGCAGTTCTTC.